Included here is one T cell receptor (beta chain) sequence, with context. These data originate in a study of blood T cell repertoires in COVID-19. About the study: COVID-19 samples from acute and convalescent phases originated in the United States, Italy and Spain. PBMCs, B-cell-depleted T cells, or T cells were the source of the cDNA or gDNA that made up the material.

There are 14 residues in the CDR3. The V gene's germline CDR1 is SGHAT and CDR2 FQNNGV. Trimming removed 0 bases from V and 4 bases from J, with 9 bases in between. Data came from immunoSEQ multiplex PCR; TCRdb stores just in-frame clones and leaves some out. This table holds more than 150,000 clones, around 89% found once. The rearrangement joins TRBV11-2 to TRBJ1-2; D is ambiguous. The sequence was obtained from a man aged 55 to 70 with acute or convalescent COVID-19. The source material was peripheral blood. The CDR3 region is CASSLDVASYGYTF. The CDR3, as DNA: TGTGCCAGCAGCTTAGATGTGGCCAGCTATGGCTACACCTTC.